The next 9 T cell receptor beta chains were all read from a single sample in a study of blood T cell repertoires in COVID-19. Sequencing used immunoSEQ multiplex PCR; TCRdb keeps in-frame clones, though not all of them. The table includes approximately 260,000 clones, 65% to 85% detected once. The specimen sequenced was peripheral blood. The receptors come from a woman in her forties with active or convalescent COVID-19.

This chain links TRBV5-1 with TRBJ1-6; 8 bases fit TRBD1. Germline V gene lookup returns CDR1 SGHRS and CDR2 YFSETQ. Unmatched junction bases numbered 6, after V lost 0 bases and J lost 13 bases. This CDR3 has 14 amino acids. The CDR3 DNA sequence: TGCGCCAGCAGCTTGGACAGGGGGAATATCCCCCTCCACTTT. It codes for CASSLDRGNIPLHF.

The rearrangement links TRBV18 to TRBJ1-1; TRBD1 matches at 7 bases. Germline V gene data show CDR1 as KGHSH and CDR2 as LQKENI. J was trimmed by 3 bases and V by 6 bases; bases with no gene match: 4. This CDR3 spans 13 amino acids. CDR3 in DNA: TGTGCCAGCTCCATACAGGGGTACACTGAAGCTTTCTTT. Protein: CASSIQGYTEAFF.

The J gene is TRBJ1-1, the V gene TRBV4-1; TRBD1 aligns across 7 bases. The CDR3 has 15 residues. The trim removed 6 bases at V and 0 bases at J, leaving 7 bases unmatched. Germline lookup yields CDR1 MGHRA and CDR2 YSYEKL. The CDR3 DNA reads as TGCGCCAGCAGTAGACAGGGCTTTGTGAACACTGAAGCTTTCTTT. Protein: CASSRQGFVNTEAFF.

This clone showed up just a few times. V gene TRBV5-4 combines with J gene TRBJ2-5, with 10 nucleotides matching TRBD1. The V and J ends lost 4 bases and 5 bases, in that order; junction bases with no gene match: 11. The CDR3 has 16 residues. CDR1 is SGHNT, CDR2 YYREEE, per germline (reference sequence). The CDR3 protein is CASSRGQGLFAETQYF. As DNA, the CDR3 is TGTGCCAGCAGCCGGGGACAGGGGTTATTTGCTGAGACCCAGTACTTC.

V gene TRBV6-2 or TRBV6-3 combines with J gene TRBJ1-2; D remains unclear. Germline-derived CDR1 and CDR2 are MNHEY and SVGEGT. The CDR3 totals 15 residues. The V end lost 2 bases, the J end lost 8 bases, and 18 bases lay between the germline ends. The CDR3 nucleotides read TGTGCCAGCAGTTACCATAAGGAGCTTGTTCAGGGCTACACCTTC. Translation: CASSYHKELVQGYTF.

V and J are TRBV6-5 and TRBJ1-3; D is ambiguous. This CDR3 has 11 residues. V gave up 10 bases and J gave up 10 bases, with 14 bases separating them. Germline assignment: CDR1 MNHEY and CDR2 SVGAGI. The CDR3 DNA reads TGTGCCATCCCGGGTACTTGGACCATATATTTT. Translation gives CAIPGTWTIYF.

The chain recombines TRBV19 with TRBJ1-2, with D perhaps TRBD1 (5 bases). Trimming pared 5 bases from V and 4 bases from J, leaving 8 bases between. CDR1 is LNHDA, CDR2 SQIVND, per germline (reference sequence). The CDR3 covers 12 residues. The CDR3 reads CASSDRTYGYTF. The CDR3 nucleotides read TGTGCCAGTAGTGACAGAACCTATGGCTACACCTTC.

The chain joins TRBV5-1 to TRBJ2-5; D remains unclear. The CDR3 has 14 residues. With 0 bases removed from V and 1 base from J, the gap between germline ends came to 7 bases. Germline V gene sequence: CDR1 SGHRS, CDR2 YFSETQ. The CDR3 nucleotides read TGCGCCAGCAGCTTGGGGTTAGCCCAAGAGACCCAGTACTTC. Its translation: CASSLGLAQETQYF.

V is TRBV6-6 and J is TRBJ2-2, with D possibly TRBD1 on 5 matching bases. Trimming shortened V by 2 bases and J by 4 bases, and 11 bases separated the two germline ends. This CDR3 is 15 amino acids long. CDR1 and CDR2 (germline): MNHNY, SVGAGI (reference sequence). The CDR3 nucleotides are TGTGCCAGCAGTTACGGGGCGTTGGCCACCGGGGAGCTGTTTTTT. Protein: CASSYGALATGELFF.